This T cell receptor (beta chain) was sequenced during a study of shared T cell receptors in the human thymus. The CDR3 has 16 residues. The germline CDR1 and CDR2 sequences are MNHNS and SASEGT. V was pared by 3 bases and J by 0 bases, with 5 bases of the junction left unmatched. TCRdb keeps only in-frame clones here, not all; method: immunoSEQ multiplex PCR. The sample records 500,000 to 850,000 clones, about 90% being singletons. This clone occurred once. These data also formed part of another study, on human thymus T cells. As that report states: Donation came from healthy Finnish infants having corrective surgery for congenital heart defects. Gene usage for V and J segments appeared biased in thymic and blood repertoires. Among unrelated individuals, related research reported thymic repertoires that overlapped highly.

The clonotype comes from a boy under two years old with a congenital heart defect. This chain connects TRBV6-1 to TRBJ2-7; 10 nucleotides match TRBD1. Sequenced input: thymocytes. The CDR3, as DNA: TGTGCCAGCAGTGATGGGACAGGGGTGAACTCCTACGAGCAGTACTTC. As protein: CASSDGTGVNSYEQYF.